Below, 32 T cell receptor beta chains from the same sample are listed, as sequenced in a study of T-cell reconstitution after alpha-beta-depleted transplantation in children. The library targeted TCRbeta and was prepared with unique molecular identifiers. Each CDR3 protein gets one entry after TCRdb re-called the PCR reads with MiXCR. The data show about 980,000 distinct CDR3 sequences, with roughly 29% seen just once and about 28% held by the top ten. Sequenced here: PBMCs, mostly from graft donor cells, sampled 360 days after TCRalphabeta/CD19-depleted stem cell transplant. Receptor source: a boy younger than two who had a stem cell transplant for SCID, so the T cells may come from the graft donor.

This rearrangement joins TRBV9 to TRBJ2-1, with 11 positions matching TRBD2. The junction had 3 bases not matched to a gene; V was cut back by 0 bases and J by 4 bases. The CDR3 runs 16 residues. Germline lookup yields CDR1 SGDLS and CDR2 YYNGEE. CDR3 coding DNA: TGTGCCAGCAGCGTAGTGGCTAGCGGGGGGTACAATGAGCAGTTCTTC. It codes for CASSVVASGGYNEQFF.

CDR3 bases: TGTGCCTGGAGTTTGAGCCTTTCCTACGAGCAGTACTTC. Translated, it gives CAWSLSLSYEQYF. The chain carries TRBV30 and TRBJ2-7; D is undetermined. The germline V gene encodes CDR1 GTSNPN and CDR2 SVGIG (reference sequence). This CDR3 has 13 residues. V was clipped by 2 bases and J by 1 base, with 9 bases between them. Based on the CDR3 plus reference TRBV30 and TRBJ2-7, the full variable domain is SQTIHQWPATLVQPVGSPLSLECTVEGTSNPNLYWYRQAAGRGLQLLFYSVGIGQISSEVPQNLSASRPQDRQFILSSKKLLLSDSGFYLCAWSLSLSYEQYFGPGTRLTVT.

This clonotype has only a few counts. This sequence joins TRBV27 and TRBJ1-5; no clear D gene. In germline, CDR1 is MNHEY, CDR2 SMNVEV (reference sequence). The CDR3 is 15 amino acids. V lost 2 bases and J lost 6, with 14 bases in between. CDR3 sequence: CASSLIRGVGQPQHF. DNA of the CDR3: TGTGCCAGCAGTTTAATTCGCGGGGTAGGTCAGCCCCAGCATTTT.

This clonotype was seen only a few times. The V call is TRBV20-1, the J call TRBJ2-1; TRBD2 is a possible D gene (5 bases). Germline values: CDR1 DFQATT, CDR2 SNEGSKA (reference sequence). Between the trimmed V and J ends, which lost 3 bases and 6 bases, there was a span of 15 bases. CDR3 length: 14 amino acids. The CDR3 is CSASFLAKGNEQFF. CDR3 bases: TGCAGTGCTAGCTTCCTAGCTAAGGGCAATGAGCAGTTCTTC.

Many counts were recorded for this clonotype. The chain has TRBV9 and TRBJ2-1; D not resolved. CDR1 and CDR2 from the germline V gene are SGDLS and YYNGEE. The CDR3 length is 16 residues. Trimming pared 0 bases from V and 0 bases from J, leaving 10 bases between. The CDR3: CASSVVSVSSYNEQFF. As DNA, the CDR3 is TGTGCCAGCAGCGTAGTGTCGGTAAGCTCCTACAATGAGCAGTTCTTC.

This clonotype was recorded a few times. The chain employs TRBV20-1 and TRBJ1-6, with no clear D. V lost 0 bases, J lost 9 bases, and 15 bases lay in between. The CDR3 is 15 residues long. Germline values: CDR1 DFQATT, CDR2 SNEGSKA (reference sequence). CDR3 nucleotides: TGCAGTGCTAGAGATCATATGGGCAGTGGTTCACCCCTCCACTTT. This translates into CSARDHMGSGSPLHF.

V and J are TRBV5-1 and TRBJ2-7, with 11 bases fitting TRBD1. There are 16 residues in the CDR3. Trimming at V came to 1 base and at J to 4 bases, leaving 7 bases not matched to a gene. Looked up from germline, CDR1 is SGHRS and CDR2 is YFSETQ. Written as DNA, the CDR3 is TGCGCCAGCAGCTTGTTTTCCGGGACAGGGGGGTACGAGCAGTACTTC. This translates into CASSLFSGTGGYEQYF.

The chain carries TRBV7-9 and TRBJ1-2; D is perhaps TRBD1 (5 bases). The V end lost 1 base, the J end lost 1 base, and 16 bases lay between the germline ends. The CDR3 has 17 residues. CDR1 SEHNR and CDR2 FQNEAQ come from the germline V gene (reference sequence). The CDR3 DNA reads TGTGCCAGCAGCTTAGGAGGACCGGGACCTCTTAACTATGGCTACACCTTC. Protein: CASSLGGPGPLNYGYTF.

This sequence joins TRBV9 and TRBJ2-3; 11 bases are shared with TRBD2. CDR1 and CDR2 (germline): SGDLS, YYNGEE. This CDR3 region has 16 residues. Unmatched junction bases numbered 1, after V lost 0 bases and J lost 1 base. The CDR3 region is CASSVELAGGTDTQYF. The CDR3 bases are TGTGCCAGCAGCGTAGAACTAGCGGGGGGCACAGATACGCAGTATTTT.

There are a few counts of this clonotype. This sequence joins TRBV10-2 and TRBJ2-5; D may be TRBD2 (7 bases). Germline-derived CDR1 and CDR2 are WSHSY and SAAADI. The V end lost 8 bases, the J end lost 4 bases, and 11 bases lay between the germline ends. CDR3 length equals 12 residues. As DNA, the CDR3 is TGCGCCAGCCGGGGGGCCCCAGAGACCCAGTACTTC. It is translated as CASRGAPETQYF.

In this sample, this clonotype turned up a few times. The gene calls are TRBV5-6 and TRBJ2-2, with D perhaps matching TRBD1 (6 bases). Germline-derived CDR1 and CDR2 are SGHDT and YYEEEE. The CDR3 loop spans 18 amino acids. Trimming cost V 0 bases and J 0 bases, with 15 bases left between them. The DNA of the CDR3 is TGTGCCAGCAGCTTGGCATATGGACAGTGGACGAACACCGGGGAGCTGTTTTTT. Protein product: CASSLAYGQWTNTGELFF. The full variable domain, in which reference TRBV5-6 and TRBJ2-2 provide the parts outside the CDR3, is DAGVTQSPTHLIKTRGQQVTLRCSPKSGHDTVSWYQQALGQGPQFIFQYYEEEERQRGNFPDRFSGHQFPNYSSELNVNALLLGDSALYLCASSLAYGQWTNTGELFFGEGSRLTVL.

This chain uses TRBV5-1 with TRBJ2-6, with TRBD1 as a possible D gene (6 bases). This CDR3 has 17 residues. Trimming removed 4 bases at V and 4 bases at J, with 18 bases between. Looked up from germline, CDR1 is SGHRS and CDR2 is YFSETQ. The CDR3 sequence is CASSLTPTGYGANVLTF. As DNA, the CDR3 is TGCGCCAGCAGCCTCACCCCAACAGGGTACGGGGCCAACGTCCTGACTTTC.

This chain joins TRBV5-1 and TRBJ1-2; 8 nucleotides align to TRBD1. CDR1 and CDR2 from the germline V gene are SGHRS and YFSETQ. CDR3 length: 16 amino acids. Trimming cost V 4 bases and J 4 bases; bases outside gene matches: 12. The CDR3 DNA sequence: TGCGCCAGCAGCCCTATACTCCTTGACAGGGGCTATGGCTACACCTTC. Its translation is CASSPILLDRGYGYTF.

The chain recombines TRBV10-1 with TRBJ2-5; TRBD2 matches 10 bases. The ends lost 7 bases at V and 7 bases at J; junction bases unmatched: 24. CDR3 length: 19 residues. CDR1 and CDR2 (germline): WNHNN, SYGVQD (reference sequence). DNA for the CDR3: TGCGCCAGCACCGGGACCGGGACTAGCGCGGCCGGGCTCATCGGGACCCAGTACTTC. Translating it yields CASTGTGTSAAGLIGTQYF.

This clonotype was counted a few times. The chain is built from TRBV4-1 and TRBJ2-3; 9 nucleotides agree with TRBD1. With 0 bases clipped from V and 6 bases from J, the junction kept 13 bases outside the gene matches. This CDR3 has 18 amino acids. CDR1 MGHRA and CDR2 YSYEKL come from the germline V gene. CDR3 loop: CASSQEPGQGISYDTQYF. As DNA, the CDR3 is TGCGCCAGCAGCCAAGAGCCCGGACAGGGGATTAGTTACGATACGCAGTATTTT.

This chain connects TRBV2 to TRBJ2-3, with D unclear. Trimming pared 7 bases from V and 0 bases from J, leaving 17 bases between. This CDR3 region has 16 residues. CDR1 and CDR2 (germline): SNHLY, FYNNEI. The CDR3 coding sequence is TGTGCCAGCAAAAGTTACAGTACCACTAGCACAGATACGCAGTATTTT. This sequence encodes CASKSYSTTSTDTQYF. The entire variable domain, with the rest obtained from reference TRBV2 and TRBJ2-3, is as follows: EPEVTQTPSHQVTQMGQEVILRCVPISNHLYFYWYRQILGQKVEFLVSFYNNEISEKSEIFDDQFSVERPDGSNFTLKIRSTKLEDSAMYFCASKSYSTTSTDTQYFGPGTRLTVL.

This clonotype has just a few counts. The chain has TRBV29-1 and TRBJ2-3, with TRBD2 identical over 11 bases. V trimming: 6 bases; J trimming: 5 bases; junction bases outside the gene matches: 7. CDR3 length: 14 residues. Germline CDR1 reads SQVTM; CDR2 reads ANQGSEA. The CDR3 sequence is CSVRGGTSGDTQYF. The CDR3 region has the DNA TGCAGCGTGCGGGGTGGGACTAGCGGAGATACGCAGTATTTT.

The gene calls are TRBV7-2 and TRBJ2-3; TRBD1 matches at 7 bases. Germline V CDR1 and CDR2: SGHTA, FQGNSA. J gave up 7 bases and V 5 bases, and 12 bases lay outside the gene matches. The CDR3 has 15 amino acids. The CDR3 region has the DNA TGTGCCAGCAGCGTATTATTGGGACAGTCCTATACGCAGTATTTT. Residues: CASSVLLGQSYTQYF. Full variable domain (outside the CDR3, taken from reference TRBV7-2 and TRBJ2-3): GAGVSQSPSNKVTEKGKDVELRCDPISGHTALYWYRQSLGQGLEFLIYFQGNSAPDKSGLPSDRFSAERTGGSVSTLTIQRTQQEDSAVYLCASSVLLGQSYTQYFGPGTRLTVL.

This clonotype was detected a few times. The chain has TRBV12-3 or TRBV12-4 and TRBJ1-1, with 8 bases that match TRBD1. The CDR3 totals 17 residues. V trimming: 2 bases; J trimming: 4 bases; junction bases outside the gene matches: 12. The DNA of the CDR3 is TGTGCCAGCAGTTTAAGGGCAGGGGGCAAGATGGGCACTGAAGCTTTCTTT. This gives the protein CASSLRAGGKMGTEAFF.

This chain connects TRBV27 to TRBJ2-7, with D possibly matching TRBD2 (5 bases). The V gene lost 8 bases and the J gene lost 3 bases, with 11 bases spanning the gap. The CDR3 covers 12 residues. Germline assignment: CDR1 MNHEY and CDR2 SMNVEV (reference sequence). CDR3 in amino acids: CASGGSNYEQYF. CDR3 DNA: TGTGCCAGCGGTGGGAGTAACTACGAGCAGTACTTC.

The chain links TRBV10-3 to TRBJ1-3; no definite D call. CDR1 and CDR2 (germline): ENHRY, SYGVKD. There are 12 residues in the CDR3. Trimming removed 0 bases at V and 8 bases at J, with 5 bases between. The DNA for the CDR3 is TGTGCCATCAGTGAGTCGCGAGACACCATATATTTT. This encodes CAISESRDTIYF.

This clonotype has at least ten counts. The V gene is TRBV10-2, the J gene TRBJ2-7, with 7 nucleotides matching TRBD2. The V gene's germline CDR1 is WSHSY and CDR2 SAAADI. V gave up 7 bases and J gave up 0 bases; unmatched junction bases: 12. This CDR3 is 16 amino acids long. The CDR3 DNA reads TGCGCCAGCATTGGAAGCGGGGCGGCTAGCTCCTACGAGCAGTACTTC. Translated, it gives CASIGSGAASSYEQYF.

This clonotype was recorded a few times. The chain recombines TRBV11-2 with TRBJ2-5; D may be TRBD1 (6 bases). With 3 bases removed from V and 5 bases from J, the gap between germline ends came to 16 bases. CDR1 is SGHAT and CDR2 is FQNNGV in the germline V gene. This CDR3 has 15 amino acids. The CDR3 region is CASSFGQMKGETQYF. CDR3 nucleotides: TGTGCCAGCAGCTTTGGACAGATGAAAGGGGAGACCCAGTACTTC.

The chain uses TRBV7-8 and TRBJ1-5; no clear D. Germline assignment: CDR1 SGHVS and CDR2 FQNEAQ. The V gene lost 1 base and the J gene lost 0 bases, with 10 bases spanning the gap. This CDR3 has 16 amino acids. The CDR3 is CASSLERAISNQPQHF. CDR3 DNA sequence: TGTGCCAGCAGCTTAGAGCGGGCAATTAGCAATCAGCCCCAGCATTTT.

This chain uses TRBV5-6 with TRBJ2-5; D uncertain. With 0 bases removed from V and 5 bases from J, the gap between germline ends came to 17 bases. The CDR3 totals 16 residues. Germline V lookup: CDR1 SGHDT, CDR2 YYEEEE. In DNA, the CDR3 is TGTGCCAGCAGCTTGGGCGATGCGGCCGGACGGGAGACCCAGTACTTC. Its protein is CASSLGDAAGRETQYF.

This clonotype was picked up a small number of times. The chain is built from TRBV11-2 and TRBJ2-1, with a weak D call TRBD2 (6 bases). Germline V CDR1 and CDR2: SGHAT, FQNNGV. Trimming removed 5 bases from V and 6 bases from J, with 14 bases in between. This CDR3 comprises 14 residues. CDR3 in amino acids: CASSHPGGLNEQFF. CDR3 DNA sequence: TGTGCCAGCAGCCACCCTGGAGGGCTCAATGAGCAGTTCTTC.

In its sample, this clonotype was seen a few times. The genes are TRBV20-1 and TRBJ1-5; D gene uncertain. V lost 2 bases, J lost 5 bases, and 10 bases lay in between. This CDR3 is built from 13 residues. Per germline, CDR1 DFQATT and CDR2 SNEGSKA (reference sequence). CDR3 loop: CSARKRFDQPQHF. The CDR3 bases are TGCAGTGCTAGAAAAAGATTTGATCAGCCCCAGCATTTT.

The V and J genes are TRBV28 and TRBJ1-4; a weak D match, TRBD1 (5 bases). Germline V lookup: CDR1 MDHEN, CDR2 SYDVKM. V dropped 6 bases and J dropped 6 bases, with 20 bases sitting between them. The CDR3 runs 16 residues. As DNA, the CDR3 is TGTGCCAGCAGCCTTTATTCCGGGACCCACGATGAAAAACTGTTTTTT. Amino acid sequence: CASSLYSGTHDEKLFF.

This clonotype was seen a few times. The chain is built from TRBV15 and TRBJ2-1; D is unresolved. This CDR3 spans 13 amino acids. Trimming cost V 1 base and J 7 bases, with 8 bases left between them. CDR1 is LNHNV, CDR2 YYDKDF, per germline (reference sequence). The CDR3 DNA reads TGTGCCACCAGCAGAGGTACTCGGAATGAGCAGTTCTTC. Translating it yields CATSRGTRNEQFF.

This clonotype occurred a few times. The J gene is TRBJ2-5, the V gene TRBV12-3 or TRBV12-4; the match to TRBD2 covers 13 bases. V trimming: 1 base; J trimming: 1 base; junction bases outside the gene matches: 12. The CDR3 spans 20 residues. The CDR3 bases are TGTGCCAGCAGTTTAGATACAACAGGACTAGCGGGGGCGATCCAAGAGACCCAGTACTTC. Amino acids: CASSLDTTGLAGAIQETQYF.

The rearrangement uses TRBV5-1 and TRBJ2-3, with 7 positions matching TRBD1. The CDR3 is 18 amino acids. V gave up 4 bases and J gave up 1 base; unmatched junction bases: 15. Germline CDR1 is SGHRS and CDR2 is YFSETQ. Here the CDR3 reads CASSVRDSYLRGTDTQYF. The CDR3 coding sequence is TGCGCCAGCAGCGTCCGGGACAGCTACCTAAGGGGCACAGATACGCAGTATTTT. Based on the CDR3 plus reference TRBV5-1 and TRBJ2-3, the full variable domain is KAGVTQTPRYLIKTRGQQVTLSCSPISGHRSVSWYQQTPGQGLQFLFEYFSETQRNKGNFPGRFSGRQFSNSRSEMNVSTLELGDSALYLCASSVRDSYLRGTDTQYFGPGTRLTVL.

This clonotype was seen a handful of times. V usage is TRBV29-1 and J usage is TRBJ1-2; tentative D call: TRBD1 (6 bases). CDR1 SQVTM and CDR2 ANQGSEA come from the germline V gene. There are 12 residues in the CDR3. Deletions cut 7 bases from V and 0 bases from J, with 9 bases between. In nucleotides, the CDR3 is TGCAGCGGGACAGTTCCTAACTATGGCTACACCTTC. Amino acids: CSGTVPNYGYTF.